The 21 T cell receptor beta chains below were found in one sample sequenced in a study of PD-1 blockade in classical Hodgkin lymphoma. Using immunoSEQ multiplex PCR, the repertoire was profiled, and TCRdb retains in-frame clones only, with some absent. The sample lists some 13,000 clones, 82% occurring once. Every patient relapsed after autologous stem cell transplantation, and brentuximab vedotin exposure varied. The sample here was peripheral blood mononuclear cells (PBMCs), taken at baseline. The receptors shown here come from a human donor with classical Hodgkin lymphoma.

The J gene is TRBJ2-3, the V gene TRBV9, with D possibly TRBD2 on 7 matching bases. Germline CDR1 SGDLS, CDR2 YYNGEE. V dropped 0 bases and J dropped 6 bases, with 20 bases sitting between them. CDR3 size: 17 residues. The CDR3 loop reads CASSVDLRGARADTQYF. The CDR3, as DNA: TGTGCCAGCAGCGTAGATCTTCGGGGGGCTCGTGCGGATACGCAGTATTTT.

The J gene is TRBJ2-7, the V gene TRBV7-2, with D perhaps being TRBD1 or TRBD2 (5 bases each). Germline CDR1 and CDR2: SGHTA and FQGNSA. Trimming removed 1 base at V and 2 bases at J, with 12 bases between. This CDR3 is built from 15 residues. Here the CDR3 DNA reads TGTGCCAGCAGCTTAGGCGGGTTGGGGGCCTACGAGCAGTACTTC. Translation gives CASSLGGLGAYEQYF. The variable domain in full, completed from reference TRBV7-2 and TRBJ2-7, reads GAGVSQSPSNKVTEKGKDVELRCDPISGHTALYWYRQSLGQGLEFLIYFQGNSAPDKSGLPSDRFSAERTGGSVSTLTIQRTQQEDSAVYLCASSLGGLGAYEQYFGPGTRLTVT.

This chain joins TRBV7-6 and TRBJ2-3, with a weak D call TRBD2 (7 bases). The CDR3 contains 20 residues. Germline V CDR1 and CDR2: SGHVS, FNYEAQ. With 4 bases removed from V and 4 bases from J, the gap between germline ends came to 30 bases. This chain's CDR3 is CASSSHRGLGGGQGSDTQYF. The CDR3 nucleotides read TGTGCCAGCAGCTCCCACCGGGGGCTGGGGGGGGGCCAGGGGTCAGATACGCAGTATTTT.

Only a few counts were recorded for this clone. The chain combines TRBV5-1 with TRBJ2-1, with 11 nucleotides matching TRBD2. V shed 4 bases, J shed 4 bases, and the junction held 4 bases outside the gene matches. The CDR3 is 15 amino acids. Germline V gives CDR1 SGHRS, CDR2 YFSETQ. CDR3: CASSEGLAAYNEQFF. DNA for the CDR3: TGCGCCAGCAGCGAGGGACTAGCGGCTTACAATGAGCAGTTCTTC.

This clone showed up just a few times. J is TRBJ2-3 and V is TRBV6-1; D unclear. Germline V CDR1 and CDR2: MNHNS, SASEGT. The CDR3 loop spans 13 amino acids. V was cut by 8 bases and J by 5 bases, with 14 bases left in between. The CDR3 loop is CASERAEVDTQYF. The CDR3 nucleotides read TGTGCCAGCGAAAGGGCCGAGGTAGATACGCAGTATTTT.

The V and J genes are TRBV5-6 and TRBJ2-1; 11 positions match TRBD2. CDR1 is SGHDT and CDR2 is YYEEEE in the germline V gene. This CDR3 has 17 residues. Trimming took 4 bases from V and 6 from J; bases not matched to a gene: 12. CDR3 DNA: TGTGCCAGCAGCCTCTTAGCGGGGGGGCGGGAGCGCAATGAGCAGTTCTTC. It encodes CASSLLAGGRERNEQFF.

J is TRBJ1-6 and V is TRBV9, with a possible D match to TRBD1 (5 bases). V lost 0 bases and J lost 5, with 15 bases in between. The CDR3 is made up of 17 amino acids. CDR1 and CDR2 from the germline V gene are SGDLS and YYNGEE. The CDR3 region is CASSVGPTTDNNSPLHF. CDR3 in DNA: TGTGCCAGCAGCGTAGGCCCGACGACAGACAATAATTCACCCCTCCACTTT. The complete variable domain, with remaining parts taken from reference TRBV9 and TRBJ1-6, reads DSGVTQTPKHLITATGQRVTLRCSPRSGDLSVYWYQQSLDQGLQFLIQYYNGEERAKGNILERFSAQQFPDLHSELNLSSLELGDSALYFCASSVGPTTDNNSPLHFGNGTRLTVT.

The chain joins TRBV6-5 to TRBJ1-2, with TRBD1 matching over 7 bases. The CDR3 runs to 14 residues. V dropped 4 bases and J dropped 4; count of bases not matched to a gene: 6. Germline V lookup: CDR1 MNHEY, CDR2 SVGAGI. The CDR3 here is CASSSTDRSYGYTF. The CDR3, as DNA: TGTGCCAGCAGTTCCACGGACAGGAGCTATGGCTACACCTTC.

The CDR3 protein is CASSTGGNTIYF. CDR3 bases: TGTGCCAGCAGTACCGGGGGAAACACCATATATTTT. The chain recombines TRBV6-5 with TRBJ1-3, with D hard to call. The V and J ends lost 5 bases and 4 bases respectively, with 6 bases between them. This CDR3 is 12 amino acids long. Germline lookup yields CDR1 MNHEY and CDR2 SVGAGI.

CDR3 coding DNA: TGCGCCAGCAGCCCCGTCCGCGGGAGTAATGAGCAGTTCTTC. It translates to CASSPVRGSNEQFF. V usage is TRBV5-1 and J usage is TRBJ2-1; the match to TRBD2 covers 7 bases. The CDR3 length is 14 residues. Germline lookup yields CDR1 SGHRS and CDR2 YFSETQ. The V gene end was trimmed by 4 bases and the J gene end by 7 bases; junction bases not matched to a gene: 8. The whole variable domain, remainder taken from reference TRBV5-1 and TRBJ2-1, is KAGVTQTPRYLIKTRGQQVTLSCSPISGHRSVSWYQQTPGQGLQFLFEYFSETQRNKGNFPGRFSGRQFSNSRSEMNVSTLELGDSALYLCASSPVRGSNEQFFGPGTRLTVL.

This sequence joins TRBV5-1 and TRBJ1-1; D perhaps matches TRBD1 (5 bases). Looked up from germline, CDR1 is SGHRS and CDR2 is YFSETQ. CDR3 length: 14 residues. With 0 bases removed from V and 6 bases from J, the gap between germline ends came to 12 bases. The CDR3 nucleotides read TGCGCCAGCAGCTTGGGTGACAGAGGATCTGAAGCTTTCTTT. This codes for CASSLGDRGSEAFF.

This clone was detected once. The V and J genes are TRBV19 and TRBJ1-4; 10 bases match TRBD1. Losses at the gene ends were 5 bases for V and 6 bases for J; bases not matched to a gene: 6. This CDR3 comprises 15 residues. The germline gives CDR1 LNHDA, CDR2 SQIVND (reference sequence). The DNA of the CDR3 is TGTGCCAGTAGTTTAGCCGGGACAGGGGATGAAAAACTGTTTTTT. This encodes CASSLAGTGDEKLFF.

The chain recombines TRBV7-6 with TRBJ2-7, with no clear D. V lost 0 bases and J 4 bases, leaving 7 bases between the germline ends. Germline CDR1 reads SGHVS; CDR2 reads FNYEAQ. The CDR3 has 13 amino acids. CDR3 loop: CASSLAAAYEQYF. For the CDR3, the DNA is TGTGCCAGCAGCTTAGCGGCAGCTTACGAGCAGTACTTC.

There are a few counts of this clone. The V call is TRBV4-2, the J call TRBJ2-3, with no clear D. Germline CDR1 LGHNA, CDR2 YNFKEQ. CDR3 length: 19 amino acids. The V end lost 1 base, the J end lost 5 bases, and 25 bases lay between the germline ends. The DNA of the CDR3 is TGTGCCAGCAGCCAAGTCCCCTCGGACGGAGATTATCTCGGAGATACGCAGTATTTT. Translated, it gives CASSQVPSDGDYLGDTQYF.

V gene TRBV7-8 combines with J gene TRBJ2-1; 10 bases agree with TRBD2. J was trimmed by 4 bases and V by 4 bases; bases with no gene match: 4. CDR1 and CDR2 (germline): SGHVS, FQNEAQ. The CDR3 extends over 15 amino acids. DNA for the CDR3: TGTGCCAGCAGCTCCGGGACTAGCGAATACAATGAGCAGTTCTTC. Translation: CASSSGTSEYNEQFF.

The gene calls are TRBV28 and TRBJ1-2; D gene uncertain. Per germline, CDR1 MDHEN and CDR2 SYDVKM. This CDR3 has 13 amino acids. Trimming pared 4 bases from V and 5 bases from J, leaving 11 bases between. The CDR3 nucleotides read TGTGCCAGCAGTTCGGGCCCGATTTATGGCTACACCTTC. Translation: CASSSGPIYGYTF.

V and J are TRBV5-5 and TRBJ2-5; D gene uncertain. V was pared by 4 bases and J by 2 bases, with 9 bases between. This CDR3 is built from 13 residues. Germline CDR1 is SGHKS and CDR2 is YYEKEE (reference sequence). Written as DNA, the CDR3 is TGTGCCAGCAGCCGGCGAGGTCAAGAGACCCAGTACTTC. It codes for CASSRRGQETQYF.

The chain recombines TRBV2 with TRBJ2-5, with D maybe TRBD2 (6 bases). The germline V and J ends were trimmed by 8 bases and 1 base, with 14 bases remaining between them. The CDR3 loop spans 14 amino acids. Germline CDR1 reads SNHLY; CDR2 reads FYNNEI. CDR3 region: CASLMEGRQETQYF. Here the CDR3 DNA reads TGTGCCAGCTTGATGGAGGGACGCCAAGAGACCCAGTACTTC.

In its sample, this clone was seen once. V and J are TRBV9 and TRBJ2-3; TRBD2 matches at 9 bases. V dropped 4 bases and J dropped 2; count of bases not matched to a gene: 5. Germline lookup yields CDR1 SGDLS and CDR2 YYNGEE. The CDR3 is 15 residues long. The CDR3 region is CASSTRLAATDTQYF. In nucleotides, the CDR3 is TGTGCCAGCAGCACCCGACTAGCGGCCACAGATACGCAGTATTTT.

The CDR3 nucleotides are TGTGCCTGGAGTGGCGACTACAAGAACAACAATGAGCAGTTCTTC. Protein: CAWSGDYKNNNEQFF. The chain has TRBV30 and TRBJ2-1, with D possibly matching TRBD2 (5 bases). The CDR3 sequence is 15 residues long. The germline gives CDR1 GTSNPN, CDR2 SVGIG (reference sequence). V dropped 1 base and J dropped 5 bases, with 15 bases sitting between them.

The rearrangement links TRBV5-6 to TRBJ2-5, with 12 nucleotides matching TRBD2. Looked up from germline, CDR1 is SGHDT and CDR2 is YYEEEE. The CDR3 runs to 14 residues. Losses at the gene ends were 4 bases for V and 5 bases for J; bases not matched to a gene: 3. The chain's CDR3 is CASSKTSGGETQYF. The CDR3 DNA is TGTGCCAGCAGCAAGACTAGCGGGGGTGAGACCCAGTACTTC.